This passage covers 23 T cell receptor beta chains from one sample sequenced in a study of T cell repertoires in cytomegalovirus infection. These receptors' targets are unknown. Each CDR3 protein gets one entry after TCRdb re-called the reads with MiXCR. The table has about 900,000 distinct CDR3 sequences, 30% to 40% seen once. Material: cultured CD8+ T cells from PBMCs, obtained from culture after CMV antigen stimulation. These receptors all stem from a human donor in good health (CMV status not recorded). Some clones in this sample may be carry-over from other donors' samples.

The sample holds one count of this clonotype. The rearrangement joins TRBV27 to TRBJ2-5, with a weak D call TRBD2 (5 bases). The length of the CDR3 is 16 residues. V dropped 5 bases and J dropped 5 bases, with 21 bases sitting between them. CDR1 is MNHEY, CDR2 SMNVEV, per germline (reference sequence). CDR3 sequence reads: CASSPHQLRGSETQYF. The CDR3 DNA follows: TGTGCCAGCAGTCCACACCAACTACGGGGATCGGAGACCCAGTACTTC.

This clonotype has a single count. The chain uses TRBV9 and TRBJ2-3; D is undetermined. Trimming cost V 5 bases and J 1 base, with 14 bases left between them. CDR1 is SGDLS and CDR2 is YYNGEE in the germline V gene. This CDR3 contains 15 residues. CDR3 region: CASSPTTDGTDTQYF. The CDR3 nucleotides are TGTGCCAGCAGTCCCACTACGGACGGCACAGATACGCAGTATTTT.

This clonotype turned up a few times. The rearrangement joins TRBV27 to TRBJ1-5; D may be TRBD1 (6 bases). The length of the CDR3 is 16 residues. The V end was cut by 0 bases, the J end by 1 base, with 10 bases between. In germline, CDR1 is MNHEY, CDR2 SMNVEV (reference sequence). CDR3 DNA: TGTGCCAGCAGTTTATCCGGGGGGCTAAGCAATCAGCCCCAGCATTTT. Protein: CASSLSGGLSNQPQHF.

The rearrangement uses TRBV6-6 and TRBJ1-2, with a weak D call TRBD1 (5 bases). Deletions cut 4 bases from V and 3 bases from J, with 18 bases between. Germline CDR1 reads MNHNY; CDR2 reads SVGAGI (reference sequence). The CDR3 is 16 residues long. CDR3 protein: CASSSTLRDYDYGYTF. In DNA, the CDR3 is TGTGCCAGCAGTTCGACCCTCAGGGATTACGACTATGGCTACACCTTC.

The chain combines TRBV10-2 with TRBJ2-1; D is ambiguous. The CDR3 has 14 residues. CDR1 is WSHSY and CDR2 is SAAADI in the germline V gene. Trimming took 0 bases from V and 8 from J, leaving 11 bases between them. In nucleotides, the CDR3 is TGCGCCAGCAGTGAGTCGATTCGTAACGATGAGCAGTTCTTC. Translation gives CASSESIRNDEQFF.

V gene TRBV6-5 combines with J gene TRBJ1-1, with unresolved D. Germline-derived CDR1 and CDR2 are MNHEY and SVGAGI. CDR3 length: 15 amino acids. V was pared by 0 bases and J by 6 bases, with 14 bases between. This CDR3 is CASSYSMASSPEAFF. CDR3 nucleotide sequence: TGTGCCAGCAGTTACTCGATGGCCTCCAGCCCTGAAGCTTTCTTT.

This clonotype was observed many times. The chain links TRBV6-2 or TRBV6-3 to TRBJ2-7; 14 bases fit TRBD2. The V gene's germline CDR1 is MNHEY and CDR2 SVGEGT. The CDR3 runs to 15 residues. V was clipped by 2 bases and J by 6 bases; unmatched bases: 3. DNA for the CDR3: TGTGCCAGCAGTTACCTGGGACTAGCGGGGGTCGAGCAGTACGTC. It yields the protein CASSYLGLAGVEQYV.

V and J are TRBV6-5 and TRBJ2-2; TRBD2 agrees at 8 bases. V gave up 0 bases and J gave up 7 bases; unmatched junction bases: 10. The CDR3 totals 17 residues. In germline, CDR1 is MNHEY, CDR2 SVGAGI. The CDR3, as DNA: TGTGCCAGCAGTTACTCGAGTACCGGGGGGGCGATCGGGGAGCTGTTTTTT. Protein sequence: CASSYSSTGGAIGELFF.

This clonotype was seen a handful of times. The chain links TRBV19 to TRBJ1-1; D possibly corresponds to TRBD1 (5 bases). Germline assignment: CDR1 LNHDA and CDR2 SQIVND (reference sequence). CDR3 length: 18 residues. Trimming pared 2 bases from V and 0 bases from J, leaving 19 bases between. The CDR3 DNA reads as TGTGCCAGTAGTATACATATGGACACCAATTACATGAACACTGAAGCTTTCTTT. Its protein is CASSIHMDTNYMNTEAFF.

This chain links TRBV6-2 or TRBV6-3 with TRBJ1-5; D is uncertain. The CDR3 runs 12 residues. With 5 bases removed from V and 7 bases from J, the gap between germline ends came to 9 bases. CDR1 is MNHEY, CDR2 SVGEGT, per germline. CDR3 sequence (DNA): TGTGCCAGCAGTACCTTATGGCAGCCCCAGCATTTT. This gives the protein CASSTLWQPQHF.

The chain is built from TRBV27 and TRBJ1-5; D is possibly TRBD1 (5 bases). This CDR3 spans 15 amino acids. With 0 bases removed from V and 7 bases from J, the gap between germline ends came to 13 bases. Germline V lookup: CDR1 MNHEY, CDR2 SMNVEV (reference sequence). CDR3 amino acids: CASSLSGTGFQPQHF. For the CDR3, the DNA is TGTGCCAGCAGTTTATCGGGGACGGGGTTCCAGCCCCAGCATTTT.

This clonotype showed up just once. The chain recombines TRBV6-1 with TRBJ1-6, with a possible D match to TRBD1 (5 bases). CDR3 length equals 15 residues. The ends were cut back, 6 bases at V and 4 bases at J, with 13 bases in the middle. The germline gives CDR1 MNHNS, CDR2 SASEGT. DNA of the CDR3: TGTGCCAGCAGGCACAAGGAGGGGTATAATTCACCCCTCCACTTT. Translation gives CASRHKEGYNSPLHF.

V gene TRBV15 combines with J gene TRBJ1-5, with D uncertain. Germline lookup yields CDR1 LNHNV and CDR2 YYDKDF (reference sequence). Trimming left V 4 bases short and J 3 bases short, with 4 bases between. The CDR3 runs to 12 residues. The DNA for the CDR3 is TGTGCCACCAGCATTAACAATCAGCCCCAGCATTTT. This codes for CATSINNQPQHF.

The rearrangement uses TRBV11-2 and TRBJ2-3; 13 positions match TRBD2. The germline V gene encodes CDR1 SGHAT and CDR2 FQNNGV. V gave up 8 bases and J gave up 5 bases; unmatched junction bases: 1. The CDR3 loop spans 13 amino acids. Here the CDR3 reads CASRTSGGDTQYF. CDR3 coding DNA: TGTGCCAGCCGGACTAGCGGGGGAGATACGCAGTATTTT.

The chain carries TRBV5-1 and TRBJ2-5; D ambiguous. The V end lost 3 bases, the J end lost 2 bases, and 17 bases lay between the germline ends. The CDR3 contains 16 residues. Germline CDR1 and CDR2: SGHRS and YFSETQ. The CDR3 sequence: CASSSITGLEQETQYF. Written as DNA, the CDR3 is TGCGCCAGCAGCTCAATCACGGGTCTAGAACAAGAGACCCAGTACTTC.

This clonotype was observed a few times. The DNA of the CDR3 is TGTGCTAGTGCTCCGGGACAGGGTCGGACTGAAGCTTTCTTT. Translation: CASAPGQGRTEAFF. J is TRBJ1-1 and V is TRBV12-5, with 9 bases lining up with TRBD1. The CDR3 spans 14 residues. Germline CDR1 reads LGHNT; CDR2 reads FRNRAP. The junction had 8 bases not matched to a gene; V was cut back by 7 bases and J by 5 bases.

V and J are TRBV9 and TRBJ1-1; D call uncertain. The CDR3 runs to 13 residues. CDR1 SGDLS and CDR2 YYNGEE come from the germline V gene. V shed 1 base and J shed 7 bases, with 11 bases lying between them. The CDR3 DNA reads TGTGCCAGCAGCGTAACAGATAACCGTGAAGCTTTCTTT. Residues: CASSVTDNREAFF.

The rearrangement uses TRBV19 and TRBJ1-1, with TRBD1 matching over 7 bases. V shed 3 bases, J shed 7 bases, and the junction held 8 bases outside the gene matches. The CDR3 is 14 amino acids. Germline V gives CDR1 LNHDA, CDR2 SQIVND (reference sequence). The CDR3 DNA reads as TGTGCCAGTAGTATCTCGGCAGGGGGGCGTGAAGCTTTCTTT. This sequence encodes CASSISAGGREAFF.

The V call is TRBV2, the J call TRBJ2-7; D unresolved. The V gene's germline CDR1 is SNHLY and CDR2 FYNNEI. The CDR3 is made up of 14 amino acids. The ends were cut back, 8 bases at V and 7 bases at J, with 21 bases in the middle. The CDR3 coding sequence is TGTGCCAGCTCAATCACAGAAACTTGGTGGGAGCAGTACTTC. Its protein is CASSITETWWEQYF.

The V and J genes are TRBV7-9 and TRBJ1-1; 10 positions match TRBD1. CDR3 size: 16 residues. V dropped 1 base and J dropped 5; count of bases not matched to a gene: 7. The germline CDR1 and CDR2 sequences are SEHNR and FQNEAQ (reference sequence). This chain's CDR3 is CASSLGTGGGGTEAFF. CDR3 in DNA: TGTGCCAGCAGCTTAGGGACAGGGGGAGGTGGAACTGAAGCTTTCTTT.

This clonotype was found a few times. The chain is built from TRBV11-3 and TRBJ2-3; tentatively, D is TRBD1 (6 bases). With 1 base removed from V and 4 bases from J, the gap between germline ends came to 12 bases. The CDR3 loop spans 15 amino acids. Per the germline V gene, CDR1 is SGHNT and CDR2 is YENEEA. This chain's CDR3 is CASSLGTGRPDTQYF. CDR3 in DNA: TGTGCCAGCAGCTTAGGAACAGGGCGGCCAGATACGCAGTATTTT.

This clonotype was seen more than once but under ten times. The chain joins TRBV6-5 to TRBJ2-4; 12 bases are a match to TRBD2. Germline V gene data show CDR1 as MNHEY and CDR2 as SVGAGI. V lost 0 bases, J lost 0 bases, and 6 bases stayed unmatched. The CDR3 covers 19 residues. The CDR3 DNA reads as TGTGCCAGCAGTTACTCGGGGACTAGCGGGTTACTAGCCAAAAACATTCAGTACTTC. Translation: CASSYSGTSGLLAKNIQYF.

This chain joins TRBV20-1 and TRBJ1-5; D call uncertain. Per the germline V gene, CDR1 is DFQATT and CDR2 is SNEGSKA (reference sequence). The germline V and J ends were trimmed by 0 bases and 3 bases, with 6 bases remaining between them. This CDR3 comprises 13 residues. The CDR3 bases are TGCAGTGCTAGAGATGGTCTCAATCAGCCCCAGCATTTT. Protein product: CSARDGLNQPQHF.